This record concerns one TCR beta chain sequence. The data stem from a study of T cell changes during pregnancy in multiple sclerosis. Produced via immunoSEQ multiplex PCR; TCRdb's table is partial and in-frame only. The sample has about 110,000 clones, about nine tenths seen once. CDR1 is LGHNA, CDR2 YSLEER, per germline. The CDR3 has 19 amino acids. V was pared by 3 bases and J by 1 base, with 9 bases of the junction left unmatched. The genes are TRBV4-3 and TRBJ2-5; 15 nucleotides line up with TRBD2. The receptor comes from a female donor in good health, enrolled as a control in a pregnancy study. Sequences were derived from peripheral blood, sampled in the third trimester of pregnancy. The CDR3 DNA sequence: TGCGCCAGCAGCCACCTGACACCGGGACTAGCGGGGGGCCAAGAGACCCAGTACTTC. Protein sequence: CASSHLTPGLAGGQETQYF.